This TCR beta chain was found in a study of blood T cell repertoires in COVID-19. Across the study: Acute and convalescent COVID-19 samples came from the United States, Italy and Spain. PBMCs, B-cell-depleted T cells, or T cells provided the cDNA or gDNA that made up the material.

In the original analysis: For nucleated cells, counts were estimated from reference gene primer amplification. Sequenced by immunoSEQ multiplex PCR; TCRdb stores in-frame clones only, minus some. V and J calls plus clone size are reproduced from that table; the DNA served to infer D and trimming. The sample yields 130,000 to 150,000 clones, 80% to 85% seen once. From germline, CDR1 is SEHNR and CDR2 FQNEAQ (reference sequence). The CDR3 has 13 amino acids. Between the trimmed V and J ends, which lost 4 bases and 11 bases, there was a span of 12 bases. The rearrangement joins TRBV7-9 to TRBJ1-6; weak D call: TRBD1 (5 bases). The clonotype originates from a human donor in a cohort sampled during active COVID-19. The sample was peripheral blood. The DNA of the CDR3 is TGTGCCAGCAGCTCAGGGTCCCGGACACCCCTCCACTTT. Translated: CASSSGSRTPLHF.